A few counts support the clone carrying this T cell receptor (beta chain). The data were taken from a study of blood T cell repertoires in COVID-19. Study background: Specimens from acute and convalescent COVID-19 originated in the United States, Italy and Spain. The cDNA or gDNA used as material had been derived from T cells, B-cell-depleted T cells, or PBMCs.

Germline values: CDR1 SGDLS, CDR2 YYNGEE. The CDR3 covers 16 residues. V was cut by 3 bases and J by 3 bases, with 18 bases left in between. As handled by the study authors: Reference gene primers were amplified, and this amplification served to estimate nucleated cell counts. Generated by immunoSEQ multiplex PCR, the TCRdb table keeps only in-frame clones and is missing some. The V and J calls and the clone size are those of that table, but D and trimming were determined from the DNA. The sample yields tens of thousands of clones, more than 60% seen once. The sequencing input was peripheral blood. J is TRBJ1-1 and V is TRBV9; possibly TRBD1 for D (6 bases). The receptor was isolated from a human donor in a cohort sampled during active COVID-19. The CDR3 here is CASSAKLTGVDTEAFF. CDR3 DNA sequence: TGTGCCAGCAGCGCGAAACTGACAGGAGTAGACACTGAAGCTTTCTTT.